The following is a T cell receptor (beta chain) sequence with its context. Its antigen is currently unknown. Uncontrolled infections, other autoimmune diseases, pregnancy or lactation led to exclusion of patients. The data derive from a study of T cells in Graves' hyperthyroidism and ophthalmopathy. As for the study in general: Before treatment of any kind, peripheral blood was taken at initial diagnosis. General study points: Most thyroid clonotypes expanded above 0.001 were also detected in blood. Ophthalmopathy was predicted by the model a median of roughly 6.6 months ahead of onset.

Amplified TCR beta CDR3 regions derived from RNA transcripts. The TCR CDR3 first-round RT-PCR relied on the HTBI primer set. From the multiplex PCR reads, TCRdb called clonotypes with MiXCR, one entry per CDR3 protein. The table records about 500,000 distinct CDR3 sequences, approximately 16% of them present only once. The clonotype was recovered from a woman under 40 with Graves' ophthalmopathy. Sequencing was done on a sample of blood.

CDR3 nucleotides: TGTGCCAGCGGTCGACTAGCGGGAGTACCGGGGGAGACCCAGTACTTC. It is translated as CASGRLAGVPGETQYF. V gene TRBV12-3 or TRBV12-4 combines with J gene TRBJ2-5; TRBD2 agrees at 12 bases. The V gene end was trimmed by 8 bases and the J gene end by 5 bases; junction bases not matched to a gene: 12. This CDR3 contains 16 residues.